The 19 T cell receptor beta chains below all came from one sample that was sequenced in a study of blood T cell repertoires in COVID-19. TCRdb keeps only in-frame clones here, not all; method: immunoSEQ multiplex PCR. The sample carries roughly 570,000 clones, 85% to 90% recorded once. Sequenced: peripheral blood. The receptor set was obtained from a woman aged 50 to 65 with COVID-19, enrolled during active disease.

This chain links TRBV24-1 with TRBJ2-7; 11 bases fit TRBD1. CDR3 size: 16 residues. CDR1 and CDR2 (germline): KGHDR, SFDVKD. Losses at the gene ends were 4 bases for V and 3 bases for J; bases not matched to a gene: 7. In nucleotides, the CDR3 is TGTGCCACCAGTGAGAGGACAGGGGGCCTTTTCTACGAGCAGTACTTC. Its protein is CATSERTGGLFYEQYF.

The chain joins TRBV5-1 to TRBJ1-4; D possibly corresponds to TRBD1 (5 bases). The germline CDR1 and CDR2 sequences are SGHRS and YFSETQ. V gave up 4 bases and J gave up 3 bases, with 16 bases separating them. The CDR3 loop spans 16 amino acids. In nucleotides, the CDR3 is TGCGCCAGCAGCCCCCTTGTAGGGACTTCTAATGAAAAACTGTTTTTT. Translating gives CASSPLVGTSNEKLFF.

The V and J genes are TRBV27 and TRBJ1-1, with TRBD1 identical over 7 bases. Losses at the gene ends were 6 bases for V and 8 bases for J; bases not matched to a gene: 3. The CDR3 totals 11 residues. Germline CDR1 reads MNHEY; CDR2 reads SMNVEV (reference sequence). CDR3 bases: TGTGCCAGCAGGGGACAGTTCGAAGCTTTCTTT. This translates into CASRGQFEAFF.

The chain uses TRBV5-4 and TRBJ2-1, with TRBD2 as a possible D gene (6 bases). The V and J ends lost 0 bases and 7 bases respectively, with 11 bases between them. CDR3 size: 14 residues. The germline V gene has CDR1 SGHNT and CDR2 YYREEE (reference sequence). The CDR3 DNA sequence: TGTGCCAGCAGCTTGGTGGAGGGGAGGAATGAGCAGTTCTTC. It specifies CASSLVEGRNEQFF.

CDR3 nucleotide sequence: TGTGCCAGCAGTTCATTCGGAGGGGGGGGATCTAACTATGGCTACACCTTC. As protein: CASSSFGGGGSNYGYTF. The V call is TRBV27, the J call TRBJ1-2; D is perhaps TRBD1 (6 bases). Germline CDR1 and CDR2: MNHEY and SMNVEV (reference sequence). Between the trimmed V and J ends, which lost 4 bases and 0 bases, there was a span of 18 bases. The length of the CDR3 is 17 residues.

The genes are TRBV7-3 and TRBJ1-2; 10 nucleotides line up with TRBD1. This CDR3 is built from 19 residues. CDR1 and CDR2 (germline): SGHTA, FQGTGA. V lost 5 bases and J lost 4; bases outside the gene matches: 19. The CDR3 spells CASSVPNLLGQGDSYGYTF. The CDR3 coding sequence is TGTGCCAGCAGCGTTCCGAACCTCCTAGGACAGGGGGATTCCTATGGCTACACCTTC.

This clone came up a few times. The gene calls are TRBV30 and TRBJ1-6; D is possibly TRBD1 (6 bases). CDR1 is GTSNPN and CDR2 is SVGIG in the germline V gene (reference sequence). The CDR3 length is 16 residues. The V end was cut by 5 bases, the J end by 0 bases, with 14 bases between. The CDR3 loop reads CAWLKGGSSYNSPLHF. CDR3 coding DNA: TGTGCCTGGTTGAAAGGGGGAAGCTCCTATAATTCACCCCTCCACTTT.

V is TRBV6-6 and J is TRBJ1-5, with D possibly matching TRBD1 (5 bases). The germline gives CDR1 MNHNY, CDR2 SVGAGI (reference sequence). The CDR3 contains 14 residues. Trimming pared 7 bases from V and 4 bases from J, leaving 14 bases between. The CDR3 here is CASNQGGGNQPQHF. The DNA of the CDR3 is TGTGCCAGCAACCAGGGAGGAGGAAATCAGCCCCAGCATTTT.

This clone appeared once. This rearrangement joins TRBV29-1 to TRBJ1-2, with D possibly matching TRBD1 (6 bases). The CDR3 contains 10 residues. CDR1 is SQVTM, CDR2 ANQGSEA, per germline. The ends were cut back, 7 bases at V and 6 bases at J, with 9 bases in the middle. CDR3 residues: CSAAGDGYTF. CDR3 DNA: TGCAGCGCTGCAGGGGATGGCTACACCTTC.

The chain recombines TRBV27 with TRBJ1-5; no clear D gene. There are 13 residues in the CDR3. Germline CDR1 MNHEY, CDR2 SMNVEV (reference sequence). V was trimmed by 5 bases and J by 5 bases, leaving 10 bases between them. CDR3 sequence (DNA): TGTGCCAGCAGTAACGGTGAGGATCAGCCCCAGCATTTT. Its translation: CASSNGEDQPQHF.

The rearrangement links TRBV19 to TRBJ2-2; tentative D call: TRBD1 (7 bases). The CDR3 has 20 amino acids. Trimming stripped 7 bases from V and 4 bases from J, with 31 bases between. Germline V CDR1 and CDR2: LNHDA, SQIVND (reference sequence). The DNA of the CDR3 is TGTGCCAGTACCACCCCAGGGGGACTCTTTAGCCGACGTTTCACCGGGGAGCTGTTTTTT. It is translated as CASTTPGGLFSRRFTGELFF. Full variable domain (rest looked up from reference TRBV19 and TRBJ2-2): DGGITQSPKYLFRKEGQNVTLSCEQNLNHDAMYWYRQDPGQGLRLIYYSQIVNDFQKGDIAEGYSVSREKKESFPLTVTSAQKNPTAFYLCASTTPGGLFSRRFTGELFFGEGSRLTVL.

The chain recombines TRBV10-3 with TRBJ2-2; 13 bases map to TRBD2. The CDR3 covers 18 residues. With V trimmed by 4 bases and J by 0 bases, 5 bases remained unmatched. The germline gives CDR1 ENHRY, CDR2 SYGVKD. The CDR3 DNA reads as TGTGCCATCAGTGGGACTAGCGGGGGACCTACGAACACCGGGGAGCTGTTTTTT. This sequence encodes CAISGTSGGPTNTGELFF.

This clone has a handful of counts. V usage is TRBV19 and J usage is TRBJ2-1; a possible D gene is TRBD1 (5 bases). Germline V gives CDR1 LNHDA, CDR2 SQIVND (reference sequence). With 5 bases removed from V and 8 bases from J, the gap between germline ends came to 10 bases. This CDR3 has 12 amino acids. Here the CDR3 DNA reads TGTGCCAGTAGTTTCCAGGGCGATGAGCAGTTCTTC. This translates into CASSFQGDEQFF.

The chain couples TRBV15 to TRBJ2-1; TRBD2 matches 11 bases. Germline CDR1 reads LNHNV; CDR2 reads YYDKDF (reference sequence). The CDR3 totals 15 residues. J lost 5 bases, V lost 5 bases, and 5 bases had no gene match. In DNA, the CDR3 is TGTGCCACCAGCTTATCTAGCGGGGGGCACAATGAGCAGTTCTTC. It yields the protein CATSLSSGGHNEQFF. The full variable domain, rest sourced from reference TRBV15 and TRBJ2-1, is DAMVIQNPRYQVTQFGKPVTLSCSQTLNHNVMYWYQQKSSQAPKLLFHYYDKDFNNEADTPDNFQSRRPNTSFCFLDIRSPGLGDTAMYLCATSLSSGGHNEQFFGPGTRLTVL.

This clone has a single count. The J gene is TRBJ1-1, the V gene TRBV12-3 or TRBV12-4, with D tentatively TRBD1 (5 bases). CDR3 length: 13 residues. Trimming shortened V by 9 bases and J by 0 bases, and 11 bases separated the two germline ends. CDR3: CASFRALNTEAFF. As DNA, the CDR3 is TGTGCCAGTTTCAGGGCCCTGAACACTGAAGCTTTCTTT.

This clone was picked up one time. The chain employs TRBV6-5 and TRBJ2-7; 7 nucleotides match TRBD2. Unmatched junction bases numbered 1, after V lost 2 bases and J lost 3 bases. The CDR3 is 13 amino acids. CDR1 and CDR2 (germline): MNHEY, SVGAGI. The CDR3 sequence: CASSYRGDYEQYF. CDR3 bases: TGTGCCAGCAGTTACCGGGGGGACTACGAGCAGTACTTC.

This chain connects TRBV2 to TRBJ1-5, with a tentative D call TRBD1 (6 bases). V lost 7 bases and J lost 4, with 17 bases in between. CDR1 and CDR2 (germline): SNHLY, FYNNEI. This CDR3 contains 15 residues. The CDR3 sequence is CASTVVTGSNQPQHF. As DNA, the CDR3 is TGTGCCAGCACGGTCGTTACAGGGTCTAATCAGCCCCAGCATTTT.

The chain couples TRBV18 to TRBJ1-5; D ambiguous. Trimming stripped 6 bases from V and 7 bases from J, with 13 bases between. Germline lookup yields CDR1 KGHSH and CDR2 LQKENI. The CDR3 runs 13 residues. This chain's CDR3 is CASSSAGDQPQHF. The DNA of the CDR3 is TGTGCCAGCTCCTCCGCGGGCGACCAGCCCCAGCATTTT. Filled out from reference TRBV18 and TRBJ1-5, the complete variable domain reads NAGVMQNPRHLVRRRGQEARLRCSPMKGHSHVYWYRQLPEEGLKFMVYLQKENIIDESGMPKERFSAEFPKEGPSILRIQQVVRGDSAAYFCASSSAGDQPQHFGDGTRLSIL.

V is TRBV6-5 and J is TRBJ1-2, with D unclear. Per the germline V gene, CDR1 is MNHEY and CDR2 is SVGAGI. V lost 8 bases to trimming and J lost 0 bases, with 4 bases between them. This CDR3 has 11 residues. CDR3 bases: TGTGCCAGCTCAACTAACTATGGCTACACCTTC. Its translation: CASSTNYGYTF.